This TCR beta chain derives from a study of technical replicates of blood from several donors. Profiling relied on immunoSEQ multiplex PCR, and the TCRdb table lists in-frame clones only, not all of them. The repertoire includes 65,000 to 85,000 clones, about nine tenths of them detected once, and about 0.4% sits in the top ten. V was cut by 2 bases and J by 0 bases, with 8 bases left in between. The CDR3 is 13 amino acids. The germline V gene encodes CDR1 SQVTM and CDR2 ANQGSEA. The clonotype originates from a human donor in good health. The sequencing sample was made of T cells isolated from PBMCs. The V and J genes are TRBV29-1 and TRBJ2-7, with TRBD1 as a possible D gene (5 bases). The CDR3 protein is CSVEPTGSYEQYF. DNA of the CDR3: TGCAGCGTTGAACCCACAGGCTCCTACGAGCAGTACTTC.